This is a list of T cell receptor beta chains from one sample in a study of T-cell reconstitution after alpha-beta-depleted transplantation in children. In TCRdb, the PCR reads were re-called with MiXCR into one record per CDR3 protein. This table holds over 200,000 distinct CDR3 sequences, roughly a tenth found once. Material: PBMCs from the stem cell graft donor, obtained from the stem cell graft. The receptors were sampled from a human donor who donated a stem cell graft to a child with acute lymphoblastic leukemia. The CDR3 runs from the conserved cysteine through the conserved F or W. D genes are given only for firm matches. Clone size is shown for a subset of rows, as once, few, many or a class of expanded clone.

cdr3_nt | cdr3_aa | v_call | clone_size | d_call | j_call
TGCGCCAGCAGCCAAGATTGGGGGGTTTTTGGAAACACCATATATTTT | CASSQDWGVFGNTIYF | TRBV4-3 | many | - | TRBJ1-3
TGTGCCAGCAGCCAAGTCTCAGAGGGCCGGGCTGGTGGCTACACCTTC | CASSQVSEGRAGGYTF | TRBV3-1 | - | - | TRBJ1-2
TGTGCCAGCACCCAACGGGGGGTAAGCTCCTACGAGCAGTACTTC | CASTQRGVSSYEQYF | TRBV3-1 | - | TRBD2 | TRBJ2-7
TGTGCCAGTAGTAGTCAGGCCTACAATGAGCAGTTCTTC | CASSSQAYNEQFF | TRBV19 | many | - | TRBJ2-1
TGTGCCATCAGCCTAAGACAGACAGCGTCCTACGAGCAGTACTTC | CAISLRQTASYEQYF | TRBV10-3 | few | - | TRBJ2-7
TGTGCCAGCAATTTAGGGACAGGGGTAGAAGAGCAGTACTTC | CASNLGTGVEEQYF | TRBV7-2 | many | TRBD1 | TRBJ2-7
TGTGCCAGCAGCCATCGGACAGGGAGTCCGACCGGTGGCTACACCTTC | CASSHRTGSPTGGYTF | TRBV12-3/TRBV12-4 | few | TRBD1 | TRBJ1-2
TGTGCCAGCAGTGAAACTAGCGGGGGGACAGATACGCAGTATTTT | CASSETSGGTDTQYF | TRBV2 | many | TRBD2 | TRBJ2-3
TGTGCCAGCAGTTTCGGAGCTGCAAGTACTGGAAACACCATATATTTT | CASSFGAASTGNTIYF | TRBV12-3/TRBV12-4 | - | - | TRBJ1-3
TGCAGTGCTAGTTTGGGACTAGCGATCCCCGGGGAGCTGTTTTTT | CSASLGLAIPGELFF | TRBV20-1 | few | TRBD2 | TRBJ2-2
TGTGCCAGCAGCTTGTTAGGACAGGGGACCCAAGAGACCCAGTACTTC | CASSLLGQGTQETQYF | TRBV5-6 | few | TRBD1 | TRBJ2-5
TGTGCCAGCAGCTTAAGCAGGGAGAATACGCAGTATTTT | CASSLSRENTQYF | TRBV7-2 | - | - | TRBJ2-3
TGCAGTGCTGAACAGGGGTCTTTGAACACTGAAGCTTTCTTT | CSAEQGSLNTEAFF | TRBV20-1 | many | TRBD1 | TRBJ1-1
TGCGCCAGCAGCCCCCGGGGGCAGGGTGGAGATACGCAGTATTTT | CASSPRGQGGDTQYF | TRBV5-1 | few | - | TRBJ2-3
TGTGCCAGCAGTGGAGCAGGGGTAAGGCAGCCCCAGCATTTT | CASSGAGVRQPQHF | TRBV6-1 | many | - | TRBJ1-5
TGTGCCATCACTGCGACTGCCTCGGACACCGGGGAGCTGTTTTTT | CAITATASDTGELFF | TRBV10-3 | - | - | TRBJ2-2
TGTGCCAGCAGTTTAAACCCATCTTCACCCCTCCACTTT | CASSLNPSSPLHF | TRBV12-3/TRBV12-4 | many | - | TRBJ1-6
TGTGCCAGCAGTTATGGACAGAACACCGGGGAGCTGTTTTTT | CASSYGQNTGELFF | TRBV27 | few | - | TRBJ2-2
TGCGCCAGCAGCTTGTTGGTCCGTACAGGCGACTCTGGAAACACCATATATTTT | CASSLLVRTGDSGNTIYF | TRBV5-1 | many | - | TRBJ1-3
TGTGCCAGCAGTCGCGGGACCCCTGGGACAGATACGCAGTATTTT | CASSRGTPGTDTQYF | TRBV12-3/TRBV12-4 | few | - | TRBJ2-3
TGTGCCAGCAGCAATCGTCCCCCACCCCTCCACTTT | CASSNRPPPLHF | TRBV21-1 | - | - | TRBJ1-6
TGTGCCATCAGTCAAGACAGGGGGGGTCAGCCCCAGCATTTT | CAISQDRGGQPQHF | TRBV10-3 | few | TRBD1 | TRBJ1-5
TGCAGTGCCTCAGGGGGGTCCACCGGGGAGCTGTTTTTT | CSASGGSTGELFF | TRBV20-1 | few | - | TRBJ2-2
TGTGCCAGCAGTTTCCAGGGAGAAAATGGAAACACCATATATTTT | CASSFQGENGNTIYF | TRBV7-6 | few | - | TRBJ1-3
TGTGCCAGCAGTTTATTGACAACCTCGGGTGGCTACACCTTC | CASSLLTTSGGYTF | TRBV27 | few | - | TRBJ1-2
TGCGCCAGCAGCCAAGATCCAGGGGGGACCAACTATGGCTACACCTTC | CASSQDPGGTNYGYTF | TRBV4-3 | few | TRBD1 | TRBJ1-2
TGCGCCAGCCGCCGGGACAGGGGAGGGCCTGAAGCTTTCTTT | CASRRDRGGPEAFF | TRBV5-1 | many | TRBD1 | TRBJ1-1
TGCGCCAGCAGCATAACAGGGGGCTTTGCGAATGAGCAGTTCTTC | CASSITGGFANEQFF | TRBV5-1 | few | TRBD1 | TRBJ2-1
TGTGCCAGCAGTTACGGATTGGGTCGCGCAGATACGCAGTATTTT | CASSYGLGRADTQYF | TRBV6-5 | few | - | TRBJ2-3
TGCGCCAGCAGCTTGGGAGATGTAGCAACTGAAGCTTTCTTT | CASSLGDVATEAFF | TRBV5-1 | many | - | TRBJ1-1
TGCAGCGTTGAAGGGACAGGGCCTGGAAACACCATATATTTT | CSVEGTGPGNTIYF | TRBV29-1 | few | TRBD1 | TRBJ1-3
TGTGCCAGCAGACACCGCGTAGAGGAAAAAAACATTCAGTACTTC | CASRHRVEEKNIQYF | TRBV11-2 | few | - | TRBJ2-4
TGTGCCACCAGCAGCCTGGACAGGGTACATGGCTACACCTTC | CATSSLDRVHGYTF | TRBV15 | - | TRBD1 | TRBJ1-2
TGCGCCAGCAGCTTGGCCGTTGGACAGCATGCAACTAATGAAAAACTGTTTTTT | CASSLAVGQHATNEKLFF | TRBV5-1 | many | - | TRBJ1-4
TGTGCCAGCAGCCTCTTAGAGGGTCTAGCTGGAAACACCATATATTTT | CASSLLEGLAGNTIYF | TRBV9 | - | - | TRBJ1-3
TGTGCCAGCAGTTATGTTCCGGGCGACTATGGCTACACCTTC | CASSYVPGDYGYTF | TRBV6-5 | few | - | TRBJ1-2
TGTGCCATCAGTGATCTGGCTAGCGGGCGCTATGAGCAGTTCTTC | CAISDLASGRYEQFF | TRBV10-3 | few | TRBD2 | TRBJ2-1
TGCAGCGTTGGTTACGGGGCGTCTGGCAATCAGCCCCAGCATTTT | CSVGYGASGNQPQHF | TRBV29-1 | many | - | TRBJ1-5
TGCGCCAGCAGCTTGGGAGGAACCGGGGCCAACGTCCTGACTTTC | CASSLGGTGANVLTF | TRBV5-1 | few | - | TRBJ2-6
TGCGCCAGCAGCGTGGGACTAGCGGGGGGTGAGCAGTACTTC | CASSVGLAGGEQYF | TRBV5-1 | - | TRBD2 | TRBJ2-7
TGTGCCAGCAGTTTCACCGGGGACACCATATATTTT | CASSFTGDTIYF | TRBV12-3/TRBV12-4 | - | - | TRBJ1-3
TGTGCCAGCAGTTCCCACGGGGCGGGGGAGCAAGAGACCCAGTACTTC | CASSSHGAGEQETQYF | TRBV12-3/TRBV12-4 | many | TRBD2 | TRBJ2-5
TGCAGTGCTAGGACTAGCGGGGGGCCAGAGACCCAGTACTTC | CSARTSGGPETQYF | TRBV20-1 | - | TRBD2 | TRBJ2-5
TGCGCCAGCAGCACAGAAGACCTCTACGAGCAGTACTTC | CASSTEDLYEQYF | TRBV5-1 | - | - | TRBJ2-7
TGTGCCAGCAGTCGGACAGGGGGGAATGAGCAGTTCTTC | CASSRTGGNEQFF | TRBV6-1 | many | TRBD1 | TRBJ2-1
TGTGCCACCAGTGATGTTGGTCGAGCAGGCGAGCAGTTCTTC | CATSDVGRAGEQFF | TRBV24-1 | few | - | TRBJ2-1
TGTGCCAGCAGCCTCATATCCGGGACGGCGAACTCTGGGGCCAACGTCCTGACTTTC | CASSLISGTANSGANVLTF | TRBV3-1 | - | - | TRBJ2-6
TGCAGTGCCAGCAGGGAGCCCGTCACAGATACGCAGTATTTT | CSASREPVTDTQYF | TRBV20-1 | - | - | TRBJ2-3
TGCAGTGCTATACCTACGACAGTAATGAACACTGAAGCTTTCTTT | CSAIPTTVMNTEAFF | TRBV20-1 | many | - | TRBJ1-1
TGTGCCAGCAGTCGAGGGGGAGACAGCAATCAGCCCCAGCATTTT | CASSRGGDSNQPQHF | TRBV12-3/TRBV12-4 | - | - | TRBJ1-5
TGCGCCAGCAGCCAATCCGTTTTGGGGGTATACGAGCAGTACTTC | CASSQSVLGVYEQYF | TRBV4-3 | many | - | TRBJ2-7
TGTGCCAGCAGCTTAGCCGACAGGTGGGATGAGCAGTTCTTC | CASSLADRWDEQFF | TRBV7-9 | few | - | TRBJ2-1
TGTGCCAGCAGCCTTATTGGGGCGAATCAGCCCCAGCATTTT | CASSLIGANQPQHF | TRBV2 | - | - | TRBJ1-5